The sequence of this T cell receptor beta chain was determined in a study of shared clonotypes between healthy human individuals. Genomic DNA (from each subset) was split evenly across several immunoSEQ plates. Method: immunoSEQ multiplex PCR; TCRdb's copy keeps in-frame clones and lacks some. The table includes millions of clones, approximately 94% detected once. General study points: The sharing of about 5% of naive CD4 clonotypes was seen across a handful of donors. Genetic and exposure-history diversity was limited by the few donors. Memory subsets generally showed smaller estimated richness than naive subsets did.

Only CD45RO-negative cells positively selected for CCR7 counted as naive CD8 cells, so terminally differentiated effector memory CD45RA+ cells were excluded. This CDR3 is built from 18 residues. The germline V gene encodes CDR1 SGHDN and CDR2 FVKESK. V was shortened by 1 base and J by 8 bases, with 24 bases between the two germline ends. About this clone: No antigen is known for it.

Sequenced input: naive CD8+ T cells from PBMCs. This TCR derives from a man younger than 30 in good health. Some clones in this sample may be carry-over from other donors' samples. This sequence joins TRBV14 and TRBJ2-1, with D maybe TRBD2 (6 bases). The CDR3 is CASSQGGGRGIIAYEQFF. The CDR3, as DNA: TGTGCCAGCAGCCAAGGCGGAGGTCGGGGGATTATTGCTTATGAGCAGTTCTTC. Based on the CDR3 plus reference TRBV14 and TRBJ2-1, the full variable domain is EAGVTQFPSHSVIEKGQTVTLRCDPISGHDNLYWYRRVMGKEIKFLLHFVKESKQDESGMPNNRFLAERTGGTYSTLKVQPAELEDSGVYFCASSQGGGRGIIAYEQFFGPGTRLTVL.